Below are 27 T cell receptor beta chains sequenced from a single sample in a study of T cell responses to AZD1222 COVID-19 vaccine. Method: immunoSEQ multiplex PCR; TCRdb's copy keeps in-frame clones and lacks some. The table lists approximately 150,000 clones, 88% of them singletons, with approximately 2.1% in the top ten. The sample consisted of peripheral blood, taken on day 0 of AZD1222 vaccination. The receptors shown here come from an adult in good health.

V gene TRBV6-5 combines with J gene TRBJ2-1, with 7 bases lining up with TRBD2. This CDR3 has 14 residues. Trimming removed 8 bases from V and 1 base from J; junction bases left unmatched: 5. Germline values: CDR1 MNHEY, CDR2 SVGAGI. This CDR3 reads CASWGGVSYNEQFF. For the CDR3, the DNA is TGTGCCAGCTGGGGGGGGGTTTCCTACAATGAGCAGTTCTTC.

The CDR3 reads CASSDPRVSSTDTQYF. CDR3 bases: TGTGCCAGTAGTGATCCTAGGGTGTCTAGCACAGATACGCAGTATTTT. The chain joins TRBV19 to TRBJ2-3, with no clear D. From germline, CDR1 is LNHDA and CDR2 SQIVND (reference sequence). This CDR3 has 16 amino acids. V gave up 5 bases and J gave up 0 bases, with 15 bases separating them.

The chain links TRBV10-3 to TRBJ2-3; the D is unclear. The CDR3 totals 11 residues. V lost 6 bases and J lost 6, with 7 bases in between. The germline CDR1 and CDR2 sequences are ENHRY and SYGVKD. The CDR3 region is CAIRIADTQYF. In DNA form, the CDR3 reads TGTGCCATCAGGATTGCGGATACGCAGTATTTT.

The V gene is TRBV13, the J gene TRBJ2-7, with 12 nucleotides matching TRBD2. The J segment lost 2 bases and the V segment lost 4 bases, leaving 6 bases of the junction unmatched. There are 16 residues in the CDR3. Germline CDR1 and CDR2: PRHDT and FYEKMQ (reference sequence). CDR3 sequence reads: CASSSPGLAGTYEQYF. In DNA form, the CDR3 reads TGTGCCAGCAGCTCACCGGGACTAGCGGGCACCTACGAGCAGTACTTC.

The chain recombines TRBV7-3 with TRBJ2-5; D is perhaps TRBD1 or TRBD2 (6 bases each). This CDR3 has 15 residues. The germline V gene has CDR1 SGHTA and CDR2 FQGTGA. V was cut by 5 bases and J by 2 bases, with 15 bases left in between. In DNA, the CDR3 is TGTGCCAGCAGCCTTCGATTAGGGGGGCAAGAGACCCAGTACTTC. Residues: CASSLRLGGQETQYF.

This CDR3 reads CASSLLGGEGKAFF. CDR3 in DNA: TGTGCCAGCAGCCTATTAGGGGGCGAGGGGAAAGCTTTCTTT. The V gene is TRBV3-1 (or the pseudogene TRBV3-2), the J gene TRBJ1-1, with 7 bases lining up with TRBD1. CDR1 and CDR2 (germline): LGHDT, YNNKEL (reference sequence). The CDR3 sequence is 14 residues long. Trimming at V came to 4 bases and at J to 9 bases, leaving 11 bases not matched to a gene.

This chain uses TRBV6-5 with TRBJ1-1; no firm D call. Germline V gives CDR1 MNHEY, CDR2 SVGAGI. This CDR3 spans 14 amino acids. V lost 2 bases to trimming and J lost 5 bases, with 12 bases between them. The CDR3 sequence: CASSYRGVATEAFF. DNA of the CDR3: TGTGCCAGCAGTTACCGCGGGGTGGCAACTGAAGCTTTCTTT.

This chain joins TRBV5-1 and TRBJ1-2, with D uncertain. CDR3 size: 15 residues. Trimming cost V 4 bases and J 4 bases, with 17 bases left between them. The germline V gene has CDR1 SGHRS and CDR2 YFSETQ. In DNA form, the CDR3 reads TGCGCCAGCAGCCGAGACAACCCAGTGAGCTATGGCTACACCTTC. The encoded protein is CASSRDNPVSYGYTF.

CDR3 DNA: TGCGCCAGCAGCTCTAACCAGGGGGCGCAGGGCTACACCTTC. Its translation is CASSSNQGAQGYTF. The chain links TRBV5-1 to TRBJ1-2; 8 bases are shared with TRBD1. The ends lost 3 bases at V and 8 bases at J; junction bases unmatched: 9. Germline CDR1 and CDR2: SGHRS and YFSETQ. There are 14 residues in the CDR3.

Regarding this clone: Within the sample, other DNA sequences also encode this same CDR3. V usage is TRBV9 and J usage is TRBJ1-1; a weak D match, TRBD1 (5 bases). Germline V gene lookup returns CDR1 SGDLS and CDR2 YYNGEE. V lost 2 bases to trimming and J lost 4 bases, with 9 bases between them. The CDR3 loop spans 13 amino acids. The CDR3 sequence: CASSVGGSTEAFF. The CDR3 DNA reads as TGTGCCAGCAGCGTTGGGGGAAGCACTGAAGCTTTCTTT.

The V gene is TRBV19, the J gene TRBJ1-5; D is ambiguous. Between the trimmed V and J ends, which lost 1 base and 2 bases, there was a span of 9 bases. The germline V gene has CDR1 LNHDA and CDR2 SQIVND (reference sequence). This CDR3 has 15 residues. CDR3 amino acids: CASSIGGGGNQPQHF. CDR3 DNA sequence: TGTGCCAGTAGTATAGGGGGAGGCGGCAATCAGCCCCAGCATTTT.

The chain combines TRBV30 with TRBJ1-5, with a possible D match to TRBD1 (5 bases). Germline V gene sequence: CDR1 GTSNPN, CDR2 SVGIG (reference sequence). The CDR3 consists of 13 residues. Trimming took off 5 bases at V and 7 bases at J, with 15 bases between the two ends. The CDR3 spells CAWGEGVHQPQHF. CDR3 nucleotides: TGTGCCTGGGGTGAAGGGGTACACCAGCCCCAGCATTTT.

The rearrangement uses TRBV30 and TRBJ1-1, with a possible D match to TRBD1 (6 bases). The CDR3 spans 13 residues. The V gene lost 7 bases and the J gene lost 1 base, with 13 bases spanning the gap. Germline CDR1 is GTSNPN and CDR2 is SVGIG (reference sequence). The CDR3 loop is CASTGSWNTEAFF. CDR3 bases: TGTGCCTCAACAGGGTCGTGGAACACTGAAGCTTTCTTT.

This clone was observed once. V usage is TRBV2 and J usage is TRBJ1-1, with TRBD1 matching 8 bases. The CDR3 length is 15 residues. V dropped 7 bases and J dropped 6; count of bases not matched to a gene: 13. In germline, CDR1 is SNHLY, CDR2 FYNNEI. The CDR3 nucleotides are TGTGCCAGCATACGGCCGGACAGGGTAAGCCCTGAAGCTTTCTTT. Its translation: CASIRPDRVSPEAFF.

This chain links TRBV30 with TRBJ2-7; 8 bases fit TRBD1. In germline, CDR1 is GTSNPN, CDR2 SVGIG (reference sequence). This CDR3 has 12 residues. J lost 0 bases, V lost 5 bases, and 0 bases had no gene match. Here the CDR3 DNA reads TGTGCCTGGCAGGGGGCCTCCTACGAGCAGTACTTC. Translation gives CAWQGASYEQYF.

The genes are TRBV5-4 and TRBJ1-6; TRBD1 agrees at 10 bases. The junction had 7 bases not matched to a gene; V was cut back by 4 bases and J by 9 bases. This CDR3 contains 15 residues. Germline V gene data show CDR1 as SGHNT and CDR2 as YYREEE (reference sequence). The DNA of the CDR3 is TGTGCCAGCAGCCCGCCCGGGACAGGGGTTTCACCCCTCCACTTT. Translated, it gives CASSPPGTGVSPLHF.

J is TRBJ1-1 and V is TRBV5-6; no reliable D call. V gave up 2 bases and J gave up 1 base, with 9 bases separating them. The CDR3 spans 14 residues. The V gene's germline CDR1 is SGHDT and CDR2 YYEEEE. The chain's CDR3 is CASSLTPENTEAFF. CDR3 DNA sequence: TGTGCCAGCAGCTTAACGCCGGAGAACACTGAAGCTTTCTTT.

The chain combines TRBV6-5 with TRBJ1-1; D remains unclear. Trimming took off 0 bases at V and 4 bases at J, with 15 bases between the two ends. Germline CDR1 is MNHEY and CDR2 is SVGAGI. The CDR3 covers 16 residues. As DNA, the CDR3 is TGTGCCAGCAGTTACTCGAAAGGCTCGATGGGCACTGAAGCTTTCTTT. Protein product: CASSYSKGSMGTEAFF.

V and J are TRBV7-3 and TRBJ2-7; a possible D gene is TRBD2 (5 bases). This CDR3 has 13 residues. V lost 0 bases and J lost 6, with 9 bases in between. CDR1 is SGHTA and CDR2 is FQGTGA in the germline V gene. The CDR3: CASSLTSGGEQYF. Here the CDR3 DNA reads TGTGCCAGCAGCTTAACGAGCGGAGGCGAGCAGTACTTC.

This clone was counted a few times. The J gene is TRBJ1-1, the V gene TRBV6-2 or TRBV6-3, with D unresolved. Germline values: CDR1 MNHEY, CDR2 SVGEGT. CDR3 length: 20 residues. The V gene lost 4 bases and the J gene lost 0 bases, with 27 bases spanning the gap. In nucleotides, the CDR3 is TGTGCCAGCAGTTTAGGGCGACGGCAAGGGCAGCCAGCTCTGAACACTGAAGCTTTCTTT. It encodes CASSLGRRQGQPALNTEAFF.

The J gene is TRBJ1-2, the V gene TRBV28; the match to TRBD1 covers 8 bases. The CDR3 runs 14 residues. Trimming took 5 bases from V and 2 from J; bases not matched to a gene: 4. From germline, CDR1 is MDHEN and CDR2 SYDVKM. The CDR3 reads CASSPWTGNYGYTF. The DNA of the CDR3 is TGTGCCAGCAGTCCCTGGACAGGGAACTATGGCTACACCTTC.

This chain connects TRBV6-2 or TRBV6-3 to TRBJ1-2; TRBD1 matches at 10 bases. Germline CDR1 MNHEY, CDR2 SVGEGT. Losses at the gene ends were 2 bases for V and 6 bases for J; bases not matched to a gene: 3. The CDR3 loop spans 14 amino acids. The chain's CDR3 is CASSYDRGPDGYTF. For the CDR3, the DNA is TGTGCCAGCAGTTACGACAGGGGGCCGGATGGCTACACCTTC.

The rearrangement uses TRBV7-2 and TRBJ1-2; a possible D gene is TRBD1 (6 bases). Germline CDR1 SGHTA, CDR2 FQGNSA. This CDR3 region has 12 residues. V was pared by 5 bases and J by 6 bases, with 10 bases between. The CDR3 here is CASSPDSNGYTF. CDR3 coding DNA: TGTGCCAGCAGCCCGGACAGTAATGGCTACACCTTC.

The CDR3, as DNA: TGCAGCGTTAAGATGGGGGCTTACGAGCAGTACTTC. Protein sequence: CSVKMGAYEQYF. The chain couples TRBV29-1 to TRBJ2-7, with a weak D call TRBD1 (6 bases). The V gene lost 5 bases and the J gene lost 4 bases, with 12 bases spanning the gap. Germline lookup yields CDR1 SQVTM and CDR2 ANQGSEA. The CDR3 is made up of 12 amino acids.

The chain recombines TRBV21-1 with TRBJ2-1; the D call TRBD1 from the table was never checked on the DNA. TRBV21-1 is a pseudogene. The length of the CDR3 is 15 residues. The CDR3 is CASSKRQQVGNEQFF. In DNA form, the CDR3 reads TGTGCCAGCAGCAAAAGACAGCAGGTAGGAAATGAGCAGTTCTTC.

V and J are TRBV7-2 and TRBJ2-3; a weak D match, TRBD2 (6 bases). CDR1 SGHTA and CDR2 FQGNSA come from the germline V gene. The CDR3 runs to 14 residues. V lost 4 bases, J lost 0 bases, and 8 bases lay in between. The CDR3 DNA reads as TGTGCCAGCAGCTCTAGCGTTAGCACAGATACGCAGTATTTT. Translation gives CASSSSVSTDTQYF.

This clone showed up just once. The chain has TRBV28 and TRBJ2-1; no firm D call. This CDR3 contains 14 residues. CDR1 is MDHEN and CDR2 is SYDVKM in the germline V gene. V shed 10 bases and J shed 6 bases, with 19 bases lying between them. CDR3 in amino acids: CATLSNLFPNEQFF. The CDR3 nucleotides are TGTGCCACCCTTTCTAATTTATTTCCCAATGAGCAGTTCTTC.